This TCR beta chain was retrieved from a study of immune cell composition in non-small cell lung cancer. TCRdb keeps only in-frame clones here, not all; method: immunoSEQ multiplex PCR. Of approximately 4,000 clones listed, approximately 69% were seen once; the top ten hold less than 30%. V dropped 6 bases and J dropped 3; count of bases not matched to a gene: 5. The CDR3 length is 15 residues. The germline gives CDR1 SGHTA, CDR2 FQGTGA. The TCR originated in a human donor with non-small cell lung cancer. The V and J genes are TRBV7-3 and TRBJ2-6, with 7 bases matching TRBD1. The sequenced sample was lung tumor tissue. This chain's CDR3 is CASSHTGVGANVLTF. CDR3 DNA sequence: TGTGCCAGCAGTCATACAGGGGTTGGGGCCAACGTCCTGACTTTC.